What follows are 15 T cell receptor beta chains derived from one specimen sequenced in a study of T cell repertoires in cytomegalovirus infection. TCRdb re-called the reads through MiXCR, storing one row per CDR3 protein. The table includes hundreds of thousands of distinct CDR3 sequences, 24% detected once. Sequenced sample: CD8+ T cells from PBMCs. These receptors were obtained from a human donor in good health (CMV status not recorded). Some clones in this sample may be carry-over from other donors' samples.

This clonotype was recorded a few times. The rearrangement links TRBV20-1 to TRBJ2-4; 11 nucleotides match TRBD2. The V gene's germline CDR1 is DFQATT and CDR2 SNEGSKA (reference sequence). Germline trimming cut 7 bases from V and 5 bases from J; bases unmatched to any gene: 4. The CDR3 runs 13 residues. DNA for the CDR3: TGCAGTGGGACTAGCGGGTCCCAAAACATTCAGTACTTC. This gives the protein CSGTSGSQNIQYF.

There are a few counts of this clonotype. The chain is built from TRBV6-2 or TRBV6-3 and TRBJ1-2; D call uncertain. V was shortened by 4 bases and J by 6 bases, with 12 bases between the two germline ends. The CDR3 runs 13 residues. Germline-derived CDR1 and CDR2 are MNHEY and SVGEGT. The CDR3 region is CASSSDDTHGYTF. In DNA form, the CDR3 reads TGTGCCAGCAGTTCCGATGACACCCATGGCTACACCTTC.

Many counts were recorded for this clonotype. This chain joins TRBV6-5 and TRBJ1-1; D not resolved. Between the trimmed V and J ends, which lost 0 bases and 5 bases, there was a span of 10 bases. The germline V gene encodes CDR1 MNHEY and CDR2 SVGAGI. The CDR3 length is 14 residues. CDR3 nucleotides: TGTGCCAGCAGTTACTCATCTACGGAGACTGAAGCTTTCTTT. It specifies CASSYSSTETEAFF.

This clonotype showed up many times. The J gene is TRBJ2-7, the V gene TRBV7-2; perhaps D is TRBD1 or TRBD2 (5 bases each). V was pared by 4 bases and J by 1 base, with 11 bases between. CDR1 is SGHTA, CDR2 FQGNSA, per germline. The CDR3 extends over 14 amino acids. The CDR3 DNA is TGTGCCAGCAGCTACCGGGACGGATCCTACGAGCAGTACGTC. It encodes CASSYRDGSYEQYV.

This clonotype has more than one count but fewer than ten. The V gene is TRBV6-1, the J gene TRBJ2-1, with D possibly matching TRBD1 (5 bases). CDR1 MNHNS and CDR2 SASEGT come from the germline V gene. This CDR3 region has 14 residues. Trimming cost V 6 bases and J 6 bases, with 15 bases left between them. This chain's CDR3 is CASRFFQGVNEQFF. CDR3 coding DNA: TGTGCCAGCAGGTTTTTTCAGGGTGTCAATGAGCAGTTCTTC.

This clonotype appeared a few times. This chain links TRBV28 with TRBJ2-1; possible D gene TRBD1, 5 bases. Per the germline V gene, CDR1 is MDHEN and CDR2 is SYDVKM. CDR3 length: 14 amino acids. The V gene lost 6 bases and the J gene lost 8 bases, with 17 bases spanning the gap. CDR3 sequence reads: CASSRPSSGYEQFF. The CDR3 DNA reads TGTGCCAGCAGCCGCCCGTCCTCAGGGTATGAGCAGTTCTTC.

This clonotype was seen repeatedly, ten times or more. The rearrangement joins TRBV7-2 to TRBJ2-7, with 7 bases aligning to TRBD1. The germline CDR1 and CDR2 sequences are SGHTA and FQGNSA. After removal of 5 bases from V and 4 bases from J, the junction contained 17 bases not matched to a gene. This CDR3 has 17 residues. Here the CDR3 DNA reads TGTGCCAGCAGCCTTACGGGCCTACAGGGGAAGGAGTACGAGCAGTACTTC. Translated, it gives CASSLTGLQGKEYEQYF.

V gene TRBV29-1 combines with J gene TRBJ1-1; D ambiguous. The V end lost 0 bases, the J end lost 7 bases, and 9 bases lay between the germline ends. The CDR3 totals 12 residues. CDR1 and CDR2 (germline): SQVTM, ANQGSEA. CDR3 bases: TGCAGCGTTGAAGAAAGTGGGGATGAAGCTTTCTTT. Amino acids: CSVEESGDEAFF.

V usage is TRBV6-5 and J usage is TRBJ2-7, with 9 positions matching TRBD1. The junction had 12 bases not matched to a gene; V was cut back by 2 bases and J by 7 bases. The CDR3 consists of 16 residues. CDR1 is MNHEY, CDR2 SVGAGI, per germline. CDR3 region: CASSYGPSGTGSEQYV. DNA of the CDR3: TGTGCCAGCAGTTACGGACCTTCCGGGACAGGGAGTGAGCAGTACGTC.

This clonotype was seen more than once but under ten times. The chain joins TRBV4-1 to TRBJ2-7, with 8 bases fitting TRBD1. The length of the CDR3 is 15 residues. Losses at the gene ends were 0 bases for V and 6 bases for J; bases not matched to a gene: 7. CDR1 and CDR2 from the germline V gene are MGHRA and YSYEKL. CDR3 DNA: TGCGCCAGCAGCCAAGATCCCGGACAGGGAAGCGAGCAGTACTTC. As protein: CASSQDPGQGSEQYF.

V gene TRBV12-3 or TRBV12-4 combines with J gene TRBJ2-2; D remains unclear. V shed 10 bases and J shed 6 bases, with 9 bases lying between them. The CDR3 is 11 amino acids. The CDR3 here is CATFRAGELFF. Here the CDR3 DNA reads TGTGCCACCTTCCGGGCCGGGGAGCTGTTTTTT.

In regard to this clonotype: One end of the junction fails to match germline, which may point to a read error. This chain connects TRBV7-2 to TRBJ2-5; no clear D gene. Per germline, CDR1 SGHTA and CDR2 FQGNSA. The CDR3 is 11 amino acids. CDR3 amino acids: CANSTRETQYF. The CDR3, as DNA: TGTGCCAACAGCACTCGAGAGACCCAGTACTTC.

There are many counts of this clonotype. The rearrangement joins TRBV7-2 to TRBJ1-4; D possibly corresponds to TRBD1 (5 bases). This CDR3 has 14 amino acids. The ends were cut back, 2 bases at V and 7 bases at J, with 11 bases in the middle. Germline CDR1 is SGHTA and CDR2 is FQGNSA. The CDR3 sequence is CASSLIGVGEKLFF. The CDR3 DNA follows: TGTGCCAGCAGCTTAATAGGGGTCGGTGAAAAACTGTTTTTT.

The CDR3 sequence is CASSAGNSNSPLHF. CDR3 bases: TGTGCCAGCAGCGCTGGGAATTCGAATTCACCCCTCCACTTT. The rearrangement joins TRBV13 to TRBJ1-6; no definite D call. Deletions cut 5 bases from V and 7 bases from J, with 12 bases between. The CDR3 spans 14 residues. The V gene's germline CDR1 is PRHDT and CDR2 FYEKMQ (reference sequence).

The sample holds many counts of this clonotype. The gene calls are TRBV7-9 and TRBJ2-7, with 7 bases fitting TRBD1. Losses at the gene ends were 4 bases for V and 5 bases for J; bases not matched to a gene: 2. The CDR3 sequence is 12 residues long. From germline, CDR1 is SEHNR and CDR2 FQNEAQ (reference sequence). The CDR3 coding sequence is TGTGCCAGCAGCTACAGGGGTCACGAGCAGTACTTC. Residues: CASSYRGHEQYF.